These 27 T cell receptor beta chains were all obtained from the same sample, sequenced in a study of T cells after somatic rescue of genetic block. Sequencing was performed with immunoSEQ multiplex PCR; in TCRdb, only in-frame clones are kept and a portion is missing. This table has 50,000 to 60,000 clones, 90% to 97% appearing once. The sequenced sample was peripheral blood mononuclear cells (PBMCs). Source of these receptors: a child younger than two.

The sample holds one count of this clone. The chain carries TRBV4-1 and TRBJ2-3; 10 nucleotides line up with TRBD2. Germline CDR1 reads MGHRA; CDR2 reads YSYEKL. This CDR3 is 17 amino acids long. With 0 bases clipped from V and 8 bases from J, the junction kept 11 bases outside the gene matches. CDR3 nucleotides: TGCGCCAGCAGCCAAGAAAAATCTCCTAGCGGGAGCGGTACGCAGTATTTT. It yields the protein CASSQEKSPSGSGTQYF.

The chain combines TRBV19 with TRBJ1-5; D is undetermined. The V end was cut by 3 bases, the J end by 3 bases, with 12 bases between. The CDR3 extends over 15 amino acids. Germline lookup yields CDR1 LNHDA and CDR2 SQIVND (reference sequence). This CDR3 reads CASSIWTGYNQPQHF. The CDR3 bases are TGTGCCAGTAGTATCTGGACGGGTTACAATCAGCCCCAGCATTTT.

The chain carries TRBV11-1 and TRBJ1-1, with D unclear. From germline, CDR1 is SGHAT and CDR2 FQDESV (reference sequence). The CDR3 length is 13 residues. The V and J ends lost 4 bases and 0 bases respectively, with 6 bases between them. The DNA for the CDR3 is TGTGCCAGCAGCTCCAACATGAACACTGAAGCTTTCTTT. Protein product: CASSSNMNTEAFF.

The V gene is TRBV11-2, the J gene TRBJ2-7; D is unresolved. The CDR3 consists of 10 residues. V gave up 4 bases and J gave up 2 bases, with 0 bases separating them. CDR1 SGHAT and CDR2 FQNNGV come from the germline V gene. The CDR3 region is CASSSYEQYF. CDR3 nucleotide sequence: TGTGCCAGCAGCTCCTACGAGCAGTACTTC. Complete variable domain (other parts from reference TRBV11-2 and TRBJ2-7): EAGVAQSPRYKIIEKRQSVAFWCNPISGHATLYWYQQILGQGPKLLIQFQNNGVVDDSQLPKDRFSAERLKGVDSTLKIQPAKLEDSAVYLCASSSYEQYFGPGTRLTVT.

This sequence joins TRBV9 and TRBJ1-5; D gene unclear. V dropped 1 base and J dropped 1 base, with 9 bases sitting between them. In germline, CDR1 is SGDLS, CDR2 YYNGEE. This CDR3 is 15 amino acids long. The CDR3 sequence: CASSVMGGSNQPQHF. In DNA form, the CDR3 reads TGTGCCAGCAGCGTAATGGGAGGGAGCAATCAGCCCCAGCATTTT.

The V gene is TRBV2, the J gene TRBJ2-7, with TRBD2 matching over 10 bases. The CDR3 runs 13 residues. The germline gives CDR1 SNHLY, CDR2 FYNNEI. After removal of 10 bases from V and 5 bases from J, the junction contained 8 bases not matched to a gene. The CDR3 loop reads CATQLAGQNEQYF. The CDR3 DNA follows: TGTGCCACCCAACTAGCGGGACAGAACGAGCAGTACTTC.

J is TRBJ2-5 and V is TRBV5-1; 9 bases are a match to TRBD2. J lost 7 bases, V lost 4 bases, and 17 bases had no gene match. Per the germline V gene, CDR1 is SGHRS and CDR2 is YFSETQ. The CDR3 is made up of 17 amino acids. The CDR3 loop is CASSLPLAGTVPGTQYF. The CDR3 DNA is TGCGCCAGCAGCCTACCTCTAGCGGGAACAGTTCCGGGGACCCAGTACTTC. Together with reference TRBV5-1 and TRBJ2-5, the CDR3 gives the full variable domain: KAGVTQTPRYLIKTRGQQVTLSCSPISGHRSVSWYQQTPGQGLQFLFEYFSETQRNKGNFPGRFSGRQFSNSRSEMNVSTLELGDSALYLCASSLPLAGTVPGTQYFGPGTRLLVL.

The rearrangement uses TRBV4-1 and TRBJ2-7; D call uncertain. The CDR3 runs 12 residues. V was trimmed by 1 base and J by 2 bases, leaving 3 bases between them. The V gene's germline CDR1 is MGHRA and CDR2 YSYEKL. The CDR3 loop reads CASSQGTYEQYF. DNA for the CDR3: TGCGCCAGCAGCCAAGGAACCTACGAGCAGTACTTC.

The J gene is TRBJ2-7, the V gene TRBV9; 7 bases map to TRBD1. Per germline, CDR1 SGDLS and CDR2 YYNGEE. The CDR3 sequence is 14 residues long. V lost 2 bases to trimming and J lost 0 bases; unmatched junction nucleotides: 2. CDR3 nucleotide sequence: TGTGCCAGCAGCGTGGGACAGCGCTCCTACGAGCAGTACTTC. This gives the protein CASSVGQRSYEQYF. The whole variable domain, remainder taken from reference TRBV9 and TRBJ2-7, is DSGVTQTPKHLITATGQRVTLRCSPRSGDLSVYWYQQSLDQGLQFLIQYYNGEERAKGNILERFSAQQFPDLHSELNLSSLELGDSALYFCASSVGQRSYEQYFGPGTRLTVT.

Written as DNA, the CDR3 is TGCGCCAGCAGGGAGAACACTGAAGCTTTCTTT. Its protein product is CASRENTEAFF. The rearrangement uses TRBV5-1 and TRBJ1-1; no reliable D call. This CDR3 comprises 11 residues. The V end lost 5 bases, the J end lost 1 base, and 3 bases lay between the germline ends. CDR1 and CDR2 from the germline V gene are SGHRS and YFSETQ.

The chain has TRBV7-2 and TRBJ1-1; D is undetermined. V was clipped by 2 bases and J by 2 bases, with 6 bases between them. This CDR3 has 13 residues. Per germline, CDR1 SGHTA and CDR2 FQGNSA. DNA for the CDR3: TGTGCCAGCAGCTTAACGGGAAACACTGAAGCTTTCTTT. The encoded protein is CASSLTGNTEAFF.

The rearrangement links TRBV5-1 to TRBJ2-3; 14 bases map to TRBD2. The CDR3 covers 18 residues. CDR1 is SGHRS, CDR2 YFSETQ, per germline. V dropped 4 bases and J dropped 6; count of bases not matched to a gene: 13. CDR3 DNA: TGCGCCAGCAGCCTGACGATGACTAGCGGGAGGGCCCCGGATACGCAGTATTTT. This sequence encodes CASSLTMTSGRAPDTQYF. The entire variable domain, with the rest obtained from reference TRBV5-1 and TRBJ2-3, is as follows: KAGVTQTPRYLIKTRGQQVTLSCSPISGHRSVSWYQQTPGQGLQFLFEYFSETQRNKGNFPGRFSGRQFSNSRSEMNVSTLELGDSALYLCASSLTMTSGRAPDTQYFGPGTRLTVL.

The CDR3, as DNA: TGTGCCAGCAGTTTAGTCGGACAGGGAGAGGAGACCCAGTACTTC. Amino acid sequence: CASSLVGQGEETQYF. The chain uses TRBV28 and TRBJ2-5; 8 nucleotides line up with TRBD1. The germline V gene has CDR1 MDHEN and CDR2 SYDVKM. The CDR3 is 15 residues long. V dropped 2 bases and J dropped 5; count of bases not matched to a gene: 7.

The chain is built from TRBV18 and TRBJ1-4, with D tentatively TRBD1 (6 bases). The CDR3 length is 15 residues. Deletions cut 3 bases from V and 3 bases from J, with 11 bases between. Per the germline V gene, CDR1 is KGHSH and CDR2 is LQKENI. CDR3: CASSPRGAPNEKLFF. The CDR3 region has the DNA TGTGCCAGCTCACCGCGGGGGGCTCCTAATGAAAAACTGTTTTTT.

The chain joins TRBV4-2 to TRBJ2-1; D gene uncertain. Trimming cost V 0 bases and J 4 bases, with 16 bases left between them. The V gene's germline CDR1 is LGHNA and CDR2 YNFKEQ. The CDR3 sequence is 17 residues long. Written as DNA, the CDR3 is TGTGCCAGCAGCCAAGAGGTACGAGACGGTCGTTACAATGAGCAGTTCTTC. Translated: CASSQEVRDGRYNEQFF.

This CDR3 reads CASSFPWERDTEAFF. The CDR3 bases are TGTGCCAGCAGTTTCCCCTGGGAGAGGGACACTGAAGCTTTCTTT. The chain recombines TRBV28 with TRBJ1-1, with D uncertain. Germline CDR1 and CDR2: MDHEN and SYDVKM. The CDR3 covers 15 residues. V was cut by 3 bases and J by 3 bases, with 14 bases left in between.

The chain combines TRBV4-2 with TRBJ2-7; 10 nucleotides match TRBD2. Germline CDR1 reads LGHNA; CDR2 reads YNFKEQ. The CDR3 consists of 17 residues. With V trimmed by 1 base and J by 4 bases, 10 bases remained unmatched. CDR3 in amino acids: CASSQVGLAVLRYEQYF. In DNA, the CDR3 is TGTGCCAGCAGCCAAGTCGGACTAGCGGTCCTCCGTTACGAGCAGTACTTC.

The chain combines TRBV5-1 with TRBJ2-4; a weak D match, TRBD1 (6 bases). Trimming cost V 0 bases and J 0 bases, with 10 bases left between them. Germline CDR1 SGHRS, CDR2 YFSETQ. This CDR3 spans 16 amino acids. The CDR3 loop reads CASSLGGLLAKNIQYF. DNA for the CDR3: TGCGCCAGCAGCTTGGGGGGGCTTCTAGCCAAAAACATTCAGTACTTC.

This clone occurred once. The chain employs TRBV14 and TRBJ1-4; D call uncertain. Germline values: CDR1 SGHDN, CDR2 FVKESK. Trimming shortened V by 0 bases and J by 8 bases, and 4 bases separated the two germline ends. The CDR3 runs to 12 residues. The CDR3: CASSQDREKLFF. The CDR3 region has the DNA TGTGCCAGCAGCCAAGACAGGGAAAAACTGTTTTTT.

The chain links TRBV25-1 to TRBJ2-7, with 9 nucleotides matching TRBD1. With 4 bases clipped from V and 10 bases from J, the junction kept 5 bases outside the gene matches. Germline loops: CDR1 MGHDK, CDR2 SYGVNS. This CDR3 spans 12 amino acids. CDR3 sequence: CASSAGTGHQYF. The CDR3 DNA reads as TGTGCCAGCAGTGCGGGGACAGGGCATCAGTACTTC.

The chain carries TRBV27 and TRBJ1-4, with D hard to call. The CDR3 has 13 amino acids. Germline CDR1 is MNHEY and CDR2 is SMNVEV (reference sequence). With 8 bases removed from V and 7 bases from J, the gap between germline ends came to 14 bases. For the CDR3, the DNA is TGTGCCAGCCGAATAAGAGACGGTGAAAAACTGTTTTTT. It translates to CASRIRDGEKLFF. The whole variable domain, remainder taken from reference TRBV27 and TRBJ1-4, is EAQVTQNPRYLITVTGKKLTVTCSQNMNHEYMSWYRQDPGLGLRQIYYSMNVEVTDKGDVPEGYKVSRKEKRNFPLILESPSPNQTSLYFCASRIRDGEKLFFGSGTQLSVL.

This sequence joins TRBV29-1 and TRBJ2-2, with D tentatively TRBD1 (6 bases). CDR1 and CDR2 (germline): SQVTM, ANQGSEA. The V gene lost 6 bases and the J gene lost 11 bases, with 13 bases spanning the gap. The CDR3 extends over 11 amino acids. This chain's CDR3 is CSVGDIGELFF. The CDR3 DNA reads as TGCAGCGTCGGGGACATTGGAGAGCTGTTTTTT.

This clone was detected a few times. The rearrangement links TRBV7-9 to TRBJ1-1, with D tentatively TRBD1 (5 bases). Germline V gene data show CDR1 as SEHNR and CDR2 as FQNEAQ (reference sequence). V lost 3 bases and J 6 bases, leaving 8 bases between the germline ends. The CDR3 runs to 12 residues. DNA of the CDR3: TGTGCCAGCAGCTTCGGGGGTTCTGAAGCTTTCTTT. Translated, it gives CASSFGGSEAFF.

This clone appeared a single time. The CDR3 protein is CASSWTGVSPLHF. The DNA of the CDR3 is TGTGCCAGCAGTTGGACAGGGGTTTCACCCCTCCACTTT. The rearrangement links TRBV27 to TRBJ1-6; 9 bases are shared with TRBD1. Germline trimming cut 4 bases from V and 9 bases from J; bases unmatched to any gene: 1. The CDR3 is 13 residues long. Germline CDR1 and CDR2: MNHEY and SMNVEV (reference sequence).

This chain joins TRBV27 and TRBJ2-7; 7 positions match TRBD2. The length of the CDR3 is 15 residues. Germline V gene data show CDR1 as MNHEY and CDR2 as SMNVEV (reference sequence). The junction had 9 bases not matched to a gene; V was cut back by 4 bases and J by 3 bases. CDR3 residues: CASSSTWTSFYEQYF. CDR3 bases: TGTGCCAGCAGTTCTACCTGGACTAGTTTCTACGAGCAGTACTTC.

The V gene is TRBV15, the J gene TRBJ2-5, with D possibly TRBD1 on 5 matching bases. CDR3 length: 14 residues. Germline-derived CDR1 and CDR2 are LNHNV and YYDKDF (reference sequence). V shed 1 base and J shed 3 bases, with 9 bases lying between them. CDR3 loop: CATSRASREETQYF. CDR3 coding DNA: TGTGCCACCAGCAGAGCAAGCAGGGAAGAGACCCAGTACTTC.

This chain uses TRBV27 with TRBJ2-6, with D possibly TRBD2 on 6 matching bases. The CDR3 loop spans 15 amino acids. Trimming took 1 base from V and 3 from J, leaving 7 bases between them. CDR1 and CDR2 from the germline V gene are MNHEY and SMNVEV (reference sequence). CDR3 in amino acids: CASSLWEDGANVLTF. CDR3 DNA sequence: TGTGCCAGCAGTTTATGGGAGGATGGGGCCAACGTCCTGACTTTC.